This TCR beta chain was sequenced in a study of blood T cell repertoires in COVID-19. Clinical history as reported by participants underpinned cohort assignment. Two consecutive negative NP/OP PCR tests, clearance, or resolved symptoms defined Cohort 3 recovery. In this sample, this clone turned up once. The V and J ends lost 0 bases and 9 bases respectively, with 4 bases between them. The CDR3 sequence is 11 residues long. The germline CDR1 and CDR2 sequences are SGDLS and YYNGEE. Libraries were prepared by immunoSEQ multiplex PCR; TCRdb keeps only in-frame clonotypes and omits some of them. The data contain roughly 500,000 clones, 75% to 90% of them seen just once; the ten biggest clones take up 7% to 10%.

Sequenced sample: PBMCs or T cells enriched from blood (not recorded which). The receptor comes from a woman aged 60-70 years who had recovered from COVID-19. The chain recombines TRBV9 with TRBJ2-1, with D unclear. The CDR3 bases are TGTGCCAGCAGCGTAGCAGGTGAGCAGTTCTTC. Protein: CASSVAGEQFF.